This T cell receptor beta chain was recorded in a study of beta chain features in type 1 diabetes. TCRB transcripts that were expressed got sequenced, as all of the isolated RNA had been reverse transcribed. This table comes from immunoSEQ multiplex PCR, and its TCRdb copy is limited to in-frame clones, with some not included. The data show 300,000 to 400,000 clones, roughly 11% seen once. Trimming took off 7 bases at V and 3 bases at J, with 10 bases between the two ends. CDR3 length: 12 residues. Germline V gives CDR1 MNHNY, CDR2 SVGAGI (reference sequence). The sequencing sample was made of naive CD4+ T cells from blood. This chain uses TRBV6-6 with TRBJ2-7; D is undetermined. The sequence was obtained from a woman in her twenties or thirties in good health. CDR3 DNA: TGTGCCAGCACCATCCACGGCTACGAGCAGTACTTC. Protein product: CASTIHGYEQYF.